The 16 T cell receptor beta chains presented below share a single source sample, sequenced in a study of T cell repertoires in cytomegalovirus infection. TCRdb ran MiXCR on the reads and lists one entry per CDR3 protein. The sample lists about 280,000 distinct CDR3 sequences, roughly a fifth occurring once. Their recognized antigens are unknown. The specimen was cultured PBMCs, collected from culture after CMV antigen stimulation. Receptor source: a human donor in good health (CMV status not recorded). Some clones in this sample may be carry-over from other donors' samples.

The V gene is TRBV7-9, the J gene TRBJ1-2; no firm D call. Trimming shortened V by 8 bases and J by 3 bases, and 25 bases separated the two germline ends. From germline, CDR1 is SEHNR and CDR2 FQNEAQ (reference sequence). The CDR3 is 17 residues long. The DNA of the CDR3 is TGTGCCAGCCTCAAAGCGGAGATTTTGTTGTCCCACTATGGCTACACCTTC. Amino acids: CASLKAEILLSHYGYTF.

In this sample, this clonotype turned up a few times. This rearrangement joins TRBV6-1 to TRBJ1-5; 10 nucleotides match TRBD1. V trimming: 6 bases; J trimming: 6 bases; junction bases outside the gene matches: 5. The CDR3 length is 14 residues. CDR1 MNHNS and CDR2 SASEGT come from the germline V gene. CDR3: CASRRTGGSQPQHF. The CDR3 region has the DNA TGTGCCAGCAGACGGACAGGGGGTTCTCAGCCCCAGCATTTT.

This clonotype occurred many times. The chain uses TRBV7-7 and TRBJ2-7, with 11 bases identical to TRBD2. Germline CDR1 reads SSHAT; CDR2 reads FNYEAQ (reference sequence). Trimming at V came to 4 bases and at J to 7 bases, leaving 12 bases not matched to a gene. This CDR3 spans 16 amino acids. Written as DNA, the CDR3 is TGTGCCAGCAGCTCCCGGGGGACTAGCGGCCCTCTTGAGCAGTACTTC. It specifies CASSSRGTSGPLEQYF.

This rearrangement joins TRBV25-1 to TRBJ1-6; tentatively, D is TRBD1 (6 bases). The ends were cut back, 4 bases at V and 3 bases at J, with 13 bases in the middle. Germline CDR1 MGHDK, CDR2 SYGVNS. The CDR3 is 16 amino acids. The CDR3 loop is CASSVQGASYNSPLHF. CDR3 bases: TGTGCCAGCAGTGTACAGGGTGCAAGCTATAATTCACCCCTCCACTTT.

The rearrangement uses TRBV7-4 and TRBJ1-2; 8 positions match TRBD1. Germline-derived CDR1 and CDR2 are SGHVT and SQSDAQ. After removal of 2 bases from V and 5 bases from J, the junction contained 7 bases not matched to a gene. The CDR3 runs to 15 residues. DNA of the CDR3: TGTGCCAGCAGCTTATCAGCCGGGACAGGATATGGCTACACCTTC. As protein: CASSLSAGTGYGYTF. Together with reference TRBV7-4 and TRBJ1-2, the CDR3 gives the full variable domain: GAGVSQSPRYKVAKRGRDVALRCDSISGHVTLYWYRQTLGQGSEVLTYSQSDAQRDKSGRPSGRFSAERPERSVSTLKIQRTEQGDSAVYLCASSLSAGTGYGYTFGSGTRLTVV.

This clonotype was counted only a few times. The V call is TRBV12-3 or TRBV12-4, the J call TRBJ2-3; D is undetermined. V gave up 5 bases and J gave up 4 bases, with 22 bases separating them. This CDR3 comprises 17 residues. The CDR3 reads CASSPTGKTESADTQYF. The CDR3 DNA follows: TGTGCCAGCAGTCCCACTGGAAAGACTGAGAGCGCAGATACGCAGTATTTT.

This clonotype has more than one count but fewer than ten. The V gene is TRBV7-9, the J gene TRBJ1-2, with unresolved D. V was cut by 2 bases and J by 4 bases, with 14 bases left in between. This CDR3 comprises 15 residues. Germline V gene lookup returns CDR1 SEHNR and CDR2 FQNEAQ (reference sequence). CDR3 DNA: TGTGCCAGCAGCTTAATCTTTGAGGATGCCTATGGCTACACCTTC. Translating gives CASSLIFEDAYGYTF.

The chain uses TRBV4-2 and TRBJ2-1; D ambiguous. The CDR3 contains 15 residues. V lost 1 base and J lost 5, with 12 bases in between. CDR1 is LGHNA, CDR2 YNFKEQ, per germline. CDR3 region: CASSQGALRDNEQFF. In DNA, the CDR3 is TGTGCCAGCAGCCAAGGTGCCCTTCGGGACAATGAGCAGTTCTTC.

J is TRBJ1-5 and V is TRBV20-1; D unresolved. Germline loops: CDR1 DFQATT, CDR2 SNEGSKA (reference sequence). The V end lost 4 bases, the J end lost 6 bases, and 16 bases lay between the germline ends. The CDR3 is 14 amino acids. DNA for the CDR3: TGCAGTGCTAATACGGCGCAGGCAGGTCAGCCCCAGCATTTT. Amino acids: CSANTAQAGQPQHF.

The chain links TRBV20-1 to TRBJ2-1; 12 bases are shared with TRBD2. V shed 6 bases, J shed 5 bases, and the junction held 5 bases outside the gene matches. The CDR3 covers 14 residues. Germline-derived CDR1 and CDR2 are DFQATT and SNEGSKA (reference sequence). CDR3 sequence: CSARTSGTNNEQFF. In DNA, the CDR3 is TGCAGTGCCAGGACTAGCGGGACAAACAATGAGCAGTTCTTC.

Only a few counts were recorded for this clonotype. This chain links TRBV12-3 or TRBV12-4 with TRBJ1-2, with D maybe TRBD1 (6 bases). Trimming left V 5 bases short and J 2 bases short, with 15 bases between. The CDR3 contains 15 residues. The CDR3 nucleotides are TGTGCCAGCAGTCCCGAGGACAGCTCAAACTATGGCTACACCTTC. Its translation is CASSPEDSSNYGYTF.

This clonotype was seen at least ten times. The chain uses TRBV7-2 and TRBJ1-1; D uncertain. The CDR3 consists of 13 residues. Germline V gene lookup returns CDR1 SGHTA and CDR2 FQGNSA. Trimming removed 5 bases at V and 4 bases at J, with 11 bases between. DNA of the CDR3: TGTGCCAGCAGCACACAGTGGGGCACTGAAGCTTTCTTT. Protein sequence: CASSTQWGTEAFF.

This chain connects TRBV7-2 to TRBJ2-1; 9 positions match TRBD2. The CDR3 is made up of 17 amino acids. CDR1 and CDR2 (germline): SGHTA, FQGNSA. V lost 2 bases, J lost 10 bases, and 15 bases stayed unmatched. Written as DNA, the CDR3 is TGTGCCAGCAGCTTAACAGCGGGAGGCCAGGGTGGGAAAGAGCAGTTCTTC. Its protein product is CASSLTAGGQGGKEQFF.

CDR3 region: CASSLPRQLGETQYF. In DNA form, the CDR3 reads TGTGCCAGCAGCCTACCTCGACAATTAGGGGAGACCCAGTACTTC. This chain joins TRBV7-2 and TRBJ2-5; D gene ambiguous. V shed 5 bases and J shed 5 bases, with 18 bases lying between them. Germline loops: CDR1 SGHTA, CDR2 FQGNSA. The CDR3 extends over 15 amino acids.

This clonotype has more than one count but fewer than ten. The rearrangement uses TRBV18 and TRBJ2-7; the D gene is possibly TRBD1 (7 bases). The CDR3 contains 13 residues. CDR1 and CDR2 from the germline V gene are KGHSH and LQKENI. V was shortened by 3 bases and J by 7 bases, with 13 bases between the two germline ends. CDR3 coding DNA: TGTGCCAGCTCACCGGTCAGGGGGAGGGAGCAGTACGTC. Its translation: CASSPVRGREQYV.

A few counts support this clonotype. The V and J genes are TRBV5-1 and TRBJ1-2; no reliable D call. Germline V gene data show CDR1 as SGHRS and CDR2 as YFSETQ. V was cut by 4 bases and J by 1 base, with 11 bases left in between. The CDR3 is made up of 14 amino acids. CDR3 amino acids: CASSLSLGNYGYTF. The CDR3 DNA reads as TGCGCCAGCAGCCTGAGTTTGGGTAACTATGGCTACACCTTC.